What follows describes a single T cell receptor (beta chain). The antigen remains unidentified. The data belong to a study of regulatory T cells in long-lasting Graves disease. Study observations and caveats: Sample size, which was small, may have reduced accuracy. Sharing of public clonotypes was greater in persistent patients (approximately 2,700) than in new patients (more than 900).

V trimming: 6 bases; J trimming: 7 bases; junction bases outside the gene matches: 8. The CDR3 runs 14 residues. Per germline, CDR1 MRHNA and CDR2 SNTAGT. Construction of the TCR beta libraries employed iRepertoire HTBI primers in conjunction with Arm-PCR of CDR3 regions. TCRdb re-called the multiplex PCR reads through MiXCR, storing one row per CDR3 protein. The profile shows roughly 260,000 distinct CDR3 sequences, roughly 18% of them singletons. The time point is: newly diagnosed GD, antithyroid drugs for less than 3 months. Generation of the TCR library employed RNA extracted from PBMCs. This same sample was also part of a study on T cells in Graves' hyperthyroidism and ophthalmopathy. That paper adds: The model made its ophthalmopathy prediction, and onset followed a median approximately six months later.

The V call is TRBV6-4, the J call TRBJ2-5; 10 nucleotides line up with TRBD2. Sample: peripheral blood mononuclear cells (PBMCs), taken at new diagnosis, from a patient treated with antithyroid drugs. This sequence was found in a woman in her 30s with Graves disease. This CDR3 reads CASSLLAGTGTQYF. The CDR3 bases are TGTGCCAGCAGCCTACTAGCGGGGACGGGGACCCAGTACTTC.